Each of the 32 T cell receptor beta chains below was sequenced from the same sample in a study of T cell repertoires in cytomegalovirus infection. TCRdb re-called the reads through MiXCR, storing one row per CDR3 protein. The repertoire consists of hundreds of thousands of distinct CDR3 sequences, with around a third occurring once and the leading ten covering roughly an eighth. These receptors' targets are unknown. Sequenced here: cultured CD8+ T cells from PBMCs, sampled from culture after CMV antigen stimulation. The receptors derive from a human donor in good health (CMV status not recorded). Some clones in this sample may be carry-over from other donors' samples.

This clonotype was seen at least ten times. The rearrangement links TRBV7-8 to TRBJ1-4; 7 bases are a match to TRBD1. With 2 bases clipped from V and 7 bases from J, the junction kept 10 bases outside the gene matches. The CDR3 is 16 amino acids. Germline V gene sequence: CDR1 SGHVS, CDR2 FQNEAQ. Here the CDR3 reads CASSLTRQGVAEKLFF. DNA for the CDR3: TGTGCCAGCAGCTTAACCCGACAGGGTGTAGCTGAAAAACTGTTTTTT.

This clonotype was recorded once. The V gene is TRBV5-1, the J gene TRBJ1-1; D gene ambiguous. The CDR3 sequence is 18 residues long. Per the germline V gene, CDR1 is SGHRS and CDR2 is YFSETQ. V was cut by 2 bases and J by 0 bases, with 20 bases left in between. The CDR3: CASSFYPLPAELNTEAFF. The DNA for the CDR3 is TGCGCCAGCAGCTTTTACCCCTTACCGGCCGAATTGAACACTGAAGCTTTCTTT.

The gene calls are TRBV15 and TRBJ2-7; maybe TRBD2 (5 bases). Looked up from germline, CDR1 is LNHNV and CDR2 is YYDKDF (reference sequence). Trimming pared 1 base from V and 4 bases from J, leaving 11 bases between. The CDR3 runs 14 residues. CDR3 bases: TGTGCCACCAGCAGAGGTGGAGGACCTTACGAGCAGTACTTC. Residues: CATSRGGGPYEQYF.

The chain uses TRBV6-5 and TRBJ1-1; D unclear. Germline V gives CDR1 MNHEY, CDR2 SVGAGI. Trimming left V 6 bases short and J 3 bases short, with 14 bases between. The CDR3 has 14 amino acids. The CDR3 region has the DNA TGTGCCAGCAGATCCATCGGAGGTTACACTGAAGCTTTCTTT. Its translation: CASRSIGGYTEAFF.

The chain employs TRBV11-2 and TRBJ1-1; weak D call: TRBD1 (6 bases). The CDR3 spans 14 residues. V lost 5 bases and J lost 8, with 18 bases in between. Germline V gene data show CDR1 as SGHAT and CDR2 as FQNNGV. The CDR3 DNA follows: TGTGCCAGCAGCGGGTTACAGGGAGGCCGCGAAGCTTTCTTT. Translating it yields CASSGLQGGREAFF.

This CDR3 reads CASSSLERVNQPQHF. As DNA, the CDR3 is TGTGCCAGCAGCTCCCTGGAACGGGTAAATCAGCCCCAGCATTTT. The rearrangement links TRBV27 to TRBJ1-5, with no clear D. Trimming shortened V by 6 bases and J by 4 bases, and 16 bases separated the two germline ends. CDR3 length: 15 residues. CDR1 is MNHEY, CDR2 SMNVEV, per germline (reference sequence).

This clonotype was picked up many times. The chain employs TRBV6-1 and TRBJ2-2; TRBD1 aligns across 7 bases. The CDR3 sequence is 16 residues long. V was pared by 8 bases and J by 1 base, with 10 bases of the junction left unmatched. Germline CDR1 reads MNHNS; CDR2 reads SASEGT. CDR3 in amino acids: CASFPLRQGNTGELFF. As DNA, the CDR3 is TGTGCCAGCTTCCCCTTGAGACAGGGGAACACCGGGGAGCTGTTTTTT.

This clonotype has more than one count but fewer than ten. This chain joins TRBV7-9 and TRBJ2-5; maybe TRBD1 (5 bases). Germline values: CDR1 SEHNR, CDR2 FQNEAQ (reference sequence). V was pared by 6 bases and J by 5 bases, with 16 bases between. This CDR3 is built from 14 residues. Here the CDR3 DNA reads TGTGCCAGCAGTTCCAGGACACCGCGGGAGACCCAGTACTTC. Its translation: CASSSRTPRETQYF.

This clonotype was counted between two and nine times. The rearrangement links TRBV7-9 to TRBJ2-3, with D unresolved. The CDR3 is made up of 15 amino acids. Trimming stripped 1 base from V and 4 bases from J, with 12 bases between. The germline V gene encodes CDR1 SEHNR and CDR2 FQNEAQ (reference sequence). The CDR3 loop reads CASSLEGGSADTQYF. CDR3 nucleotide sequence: TGTGCCAGCAGCTTAGAAGGCGGCAGCGCAGATACGCAGTATTTT.

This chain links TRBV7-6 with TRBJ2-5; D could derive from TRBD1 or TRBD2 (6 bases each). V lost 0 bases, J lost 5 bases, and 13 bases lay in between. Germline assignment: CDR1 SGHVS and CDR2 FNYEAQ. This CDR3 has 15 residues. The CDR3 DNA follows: TGTGCCAGCAGCTTAGCGTCGGGGGCTGGGGAGACCCAGTACTTC. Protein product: CASSLASGAGETQYF. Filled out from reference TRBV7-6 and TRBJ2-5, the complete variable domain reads GAGVSQSPRYKVTKRGQDVALRCDPISGHVSLYWYRQALGQGPEFLTYFNYEAQQDKSGLPNDRFSAERPEGSISTLTIQRTEQRDSAMYRCASSLASGAGETQYFGPGTRLLVL.

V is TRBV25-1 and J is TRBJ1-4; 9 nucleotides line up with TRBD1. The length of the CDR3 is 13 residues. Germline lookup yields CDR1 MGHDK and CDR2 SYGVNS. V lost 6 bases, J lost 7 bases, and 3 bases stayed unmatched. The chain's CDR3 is CASSTGGFEKLFF. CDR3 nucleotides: TGTGCCAGCAGCACAGGGGGCTTTGAAAAACTGTTTTTT.

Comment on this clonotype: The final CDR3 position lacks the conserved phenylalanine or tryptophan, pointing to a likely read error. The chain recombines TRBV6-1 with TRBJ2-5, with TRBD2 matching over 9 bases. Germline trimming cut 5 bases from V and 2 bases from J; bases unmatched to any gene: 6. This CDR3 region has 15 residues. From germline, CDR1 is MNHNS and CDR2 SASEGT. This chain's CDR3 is CASSPGTSLQETQYS. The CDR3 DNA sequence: TGTGCCAGCAGTCCCGGGACTAGCTTACAAGAGACCCAGTACTCC.

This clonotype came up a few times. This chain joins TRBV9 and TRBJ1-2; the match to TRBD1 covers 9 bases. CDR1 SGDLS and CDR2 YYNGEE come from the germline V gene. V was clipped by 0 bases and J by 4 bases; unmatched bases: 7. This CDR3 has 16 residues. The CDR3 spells CASSVGGGQGSYGYTF. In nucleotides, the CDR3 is TGTGCCAGCAGCGTAGGTGGAGGACAGGGGAGCTATGGCTACACCTTC.

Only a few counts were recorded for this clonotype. CDR3 region: CASSLGLGRLNTEAFF. DNA of the CDR3: TGTGCCAGCAGTTTAGGTTTGGGCAGGTTGAACACTGAAGCTTTCTTT. The V and J genes are TRBV27 and TRBJ1-1; no firm D call. CDR1 and CDR2 from the germline V gene are MNHEY and SMNVEV (reference sequence). CDR3 length: 16 residues. V dropped 2 bases and J dropped 0 bases, with 13 bases sitting between them.

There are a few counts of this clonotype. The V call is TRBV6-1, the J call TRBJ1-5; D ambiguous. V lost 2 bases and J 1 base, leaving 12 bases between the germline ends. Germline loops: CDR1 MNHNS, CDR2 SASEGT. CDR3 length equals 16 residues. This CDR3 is CASSELGRRSNQPQHF. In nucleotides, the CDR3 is TGTGCCAGCAGTGAATTAGGACGACGGAGCAATCAGCCCCAGCATTTT.

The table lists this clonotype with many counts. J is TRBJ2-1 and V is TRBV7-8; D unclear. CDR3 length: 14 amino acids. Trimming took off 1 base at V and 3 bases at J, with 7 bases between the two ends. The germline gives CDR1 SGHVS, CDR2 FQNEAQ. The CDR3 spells CASSLVPNYNEQFF. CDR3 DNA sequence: TGTGCCAGCAGCTTAGTACCCAACTACAATGAGCAGTTCTTC.

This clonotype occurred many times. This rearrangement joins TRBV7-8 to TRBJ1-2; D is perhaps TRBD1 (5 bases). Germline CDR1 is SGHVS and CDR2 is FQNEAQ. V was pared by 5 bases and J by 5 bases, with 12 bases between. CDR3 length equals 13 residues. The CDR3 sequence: CASSHGRTYGYTF. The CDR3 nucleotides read TGTGCCAGCAGCCACGGACGGACATATGGCTACACCTTC. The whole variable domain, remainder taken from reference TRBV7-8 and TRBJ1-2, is GAGVSQSPRYKVAKRGQDVALRCDPISGHVSLFWYQQALGQGPEFLTYFQNEAQLDKSGLPSDRFFAERPEGSVSTLKIQRTQQEDSAVYLCASSHGRTYGYTFGSGTRLTVV.

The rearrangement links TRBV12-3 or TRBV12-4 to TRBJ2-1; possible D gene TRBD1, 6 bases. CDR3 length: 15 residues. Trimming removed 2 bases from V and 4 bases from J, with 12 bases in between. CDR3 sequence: CASSLTEQGYNEQFF. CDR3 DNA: TGTGCCAGCAGTTTAACGGAACAGGGTTACAATGAGCAGTTCTTC.

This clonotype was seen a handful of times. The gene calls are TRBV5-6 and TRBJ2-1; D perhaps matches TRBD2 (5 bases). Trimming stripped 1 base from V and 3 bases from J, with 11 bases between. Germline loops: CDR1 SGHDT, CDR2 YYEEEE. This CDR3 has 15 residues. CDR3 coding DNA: TGTGCCAGCAGCTTGACCGGGAACTACTACAATGAGCAGTTCTTC. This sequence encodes CASSLTGNYYNEQFF.

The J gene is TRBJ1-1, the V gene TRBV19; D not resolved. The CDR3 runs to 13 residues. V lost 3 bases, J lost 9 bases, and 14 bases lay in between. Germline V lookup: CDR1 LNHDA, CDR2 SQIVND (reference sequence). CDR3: CASSMEVGLQAFF. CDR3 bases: TGTGCCAGTAGTATGGAGGTAGGGCTACAAGCTTTCTTT.

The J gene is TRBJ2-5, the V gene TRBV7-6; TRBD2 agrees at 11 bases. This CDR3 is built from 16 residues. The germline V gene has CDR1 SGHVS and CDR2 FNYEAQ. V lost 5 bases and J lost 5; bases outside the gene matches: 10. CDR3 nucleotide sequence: TGTGCCAGCAGCCACTACCTAGCGGGGGGCTCGGAGACCCAGTACTTC. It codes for CASSHYLAGGSETQYF.

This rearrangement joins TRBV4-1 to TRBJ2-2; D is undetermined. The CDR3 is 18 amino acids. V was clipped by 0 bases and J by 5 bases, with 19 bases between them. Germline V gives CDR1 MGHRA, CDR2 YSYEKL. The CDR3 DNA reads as TGCGCCAGCAGCCAAGATATAGGGTTCCCAGACTTTACCGGGGAGCTGTTTTTT. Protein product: CASSQDIGFPDFTGELFF.

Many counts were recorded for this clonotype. In DNA, the CDR3 is TGTGCCAGCAGGCATAGCGCCTACAGCACAGATACGCAGTATTTT. Its protein product is CASRHSAYSTDTQYF. V is TRBV27 and J is TRBJ2-3; the D gene is possibly TRBD2 (5 bases). The V gene lost 6 bases and the J gene lost 0 bases, with 13 bases spanning the gap. This CDR3 has 15 amino acids. Germline V gene lookup returns CDR1 MNHEY and CDR2 SMNVEV (reference sequence).

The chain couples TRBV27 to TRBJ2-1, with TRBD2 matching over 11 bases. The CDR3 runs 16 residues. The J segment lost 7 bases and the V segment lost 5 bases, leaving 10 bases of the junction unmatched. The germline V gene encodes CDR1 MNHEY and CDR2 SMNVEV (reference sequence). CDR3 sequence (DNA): TGTGCCAGCAGTCCCCTTGAGCTAGCGGGGGGAAATGAGCAGTTCTTC. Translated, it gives CASSPLELAGGNEQFF.

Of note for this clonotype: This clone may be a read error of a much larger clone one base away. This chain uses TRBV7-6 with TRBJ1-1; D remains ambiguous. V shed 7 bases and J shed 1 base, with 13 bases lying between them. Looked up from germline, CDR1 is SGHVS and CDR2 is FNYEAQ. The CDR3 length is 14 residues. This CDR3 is CASTANKGNTEAFF. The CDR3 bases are TGTGCCAGCACCGCTAACAAGGGGAACACTGAAGCTTTCTTT.

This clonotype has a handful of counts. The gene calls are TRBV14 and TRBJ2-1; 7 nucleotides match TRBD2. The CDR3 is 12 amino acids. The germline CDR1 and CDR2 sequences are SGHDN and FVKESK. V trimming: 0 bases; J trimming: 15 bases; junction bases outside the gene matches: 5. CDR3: CASSQDGRGWFF. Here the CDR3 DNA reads TGTGCCAGCAGCCAAGATGGGAGGGGCTGGTTCTTC. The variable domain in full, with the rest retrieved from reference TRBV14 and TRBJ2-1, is EAGVTQFPSHSVIEKGQTVTLRCDPISGHDNLYWYRRVMGKEIKFLLHFVKESKQDESGMPNNRFLAERTGGTYSTLKVQPAELEDSGVYFCASSQDGRGWFFGPGTRLTVL.

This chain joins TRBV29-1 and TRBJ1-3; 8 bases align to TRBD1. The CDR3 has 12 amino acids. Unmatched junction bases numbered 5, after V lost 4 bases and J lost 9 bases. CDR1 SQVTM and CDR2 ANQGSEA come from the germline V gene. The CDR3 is CSVAGQGATIYF. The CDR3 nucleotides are TGCAGCGTTGCTGGGCAGGGGGCCACCATATATTTT.

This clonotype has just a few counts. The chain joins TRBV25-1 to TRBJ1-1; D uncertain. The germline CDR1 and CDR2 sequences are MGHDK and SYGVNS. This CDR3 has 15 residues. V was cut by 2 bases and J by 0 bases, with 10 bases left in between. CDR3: CASSEPGVLNTEAFF. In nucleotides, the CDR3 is TGTGCCAGCAGTGAACCGGGAGTCCTGAACACTGAAGCTTTCTTT.

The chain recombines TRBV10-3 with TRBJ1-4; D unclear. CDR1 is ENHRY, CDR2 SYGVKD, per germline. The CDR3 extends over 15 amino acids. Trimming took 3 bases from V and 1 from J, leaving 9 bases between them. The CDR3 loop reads CAISDIGGTNEKLFF. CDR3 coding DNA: TGTGCCATCAGTGATATTGGAGGAACTAATGAAAAACTGTTTTTT.

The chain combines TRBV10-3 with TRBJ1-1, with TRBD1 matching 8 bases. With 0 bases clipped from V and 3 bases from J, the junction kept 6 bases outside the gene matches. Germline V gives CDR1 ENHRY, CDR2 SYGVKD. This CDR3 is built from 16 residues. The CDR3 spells CAISESEAQGDTEAFF. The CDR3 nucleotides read TGTGCCATCAGTGAGTCGGAGGCACAGGGGGACACTGAAGCTTTCTTT.

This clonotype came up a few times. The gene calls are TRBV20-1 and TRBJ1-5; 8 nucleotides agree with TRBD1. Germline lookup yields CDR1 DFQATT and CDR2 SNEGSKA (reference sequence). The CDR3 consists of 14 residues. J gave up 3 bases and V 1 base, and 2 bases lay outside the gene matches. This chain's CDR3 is CSARAGGDNQPQHF. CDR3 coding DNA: TGCAGTGCTAGAGCAGGGGGCGACAATCAGCCCCAGCATTTT.

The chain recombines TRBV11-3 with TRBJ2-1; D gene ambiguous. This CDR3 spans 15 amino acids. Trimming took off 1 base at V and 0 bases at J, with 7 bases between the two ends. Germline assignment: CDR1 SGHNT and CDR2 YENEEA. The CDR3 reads CASSLGPRSYNEQFF. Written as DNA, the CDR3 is TGTGCCAGCAGCTTAGGCCCCCGCTCCTACAATGAGCAGTTCTTC.